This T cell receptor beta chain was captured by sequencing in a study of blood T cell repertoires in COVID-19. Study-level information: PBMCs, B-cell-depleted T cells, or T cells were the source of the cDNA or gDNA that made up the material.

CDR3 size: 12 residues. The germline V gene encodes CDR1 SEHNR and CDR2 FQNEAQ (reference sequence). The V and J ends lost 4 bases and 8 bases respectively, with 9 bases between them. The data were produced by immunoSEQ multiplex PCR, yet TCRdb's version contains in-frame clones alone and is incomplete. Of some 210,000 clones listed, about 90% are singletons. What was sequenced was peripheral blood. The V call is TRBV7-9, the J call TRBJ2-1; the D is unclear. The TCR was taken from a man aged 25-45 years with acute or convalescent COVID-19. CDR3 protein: CASSSPFYEQFF. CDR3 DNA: TGTGCCAGCAGCTCCCCCTTCTATGAGCAGTTCTTC.